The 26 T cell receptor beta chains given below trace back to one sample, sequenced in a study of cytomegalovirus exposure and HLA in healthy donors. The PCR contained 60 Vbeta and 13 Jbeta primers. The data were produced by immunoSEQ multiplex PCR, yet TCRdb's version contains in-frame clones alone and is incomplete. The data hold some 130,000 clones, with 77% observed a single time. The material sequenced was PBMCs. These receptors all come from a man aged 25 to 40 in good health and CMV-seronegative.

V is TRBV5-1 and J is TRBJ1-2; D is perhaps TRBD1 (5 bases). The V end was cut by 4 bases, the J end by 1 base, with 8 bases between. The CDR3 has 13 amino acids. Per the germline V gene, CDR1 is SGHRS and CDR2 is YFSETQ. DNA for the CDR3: TGCGCCAGCAGCCGGGGGTTTAACTATGGCTACACCTTC. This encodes CASSRGFNYGYTF.

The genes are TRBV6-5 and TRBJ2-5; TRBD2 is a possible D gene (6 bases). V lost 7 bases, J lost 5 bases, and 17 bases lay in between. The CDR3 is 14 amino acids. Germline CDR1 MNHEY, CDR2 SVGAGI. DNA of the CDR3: TGTGCCAGCACCCGACGGTACCGGGGGGAGACCCAGTACTTC. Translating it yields CASTRRYRGETQYF.

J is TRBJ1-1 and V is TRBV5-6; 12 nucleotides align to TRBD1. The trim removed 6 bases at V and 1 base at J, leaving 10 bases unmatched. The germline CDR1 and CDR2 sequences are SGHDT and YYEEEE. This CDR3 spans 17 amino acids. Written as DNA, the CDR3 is TGTGCCAGCAATCAAGGGACAGGGGGCGCAGGGAACACTGAAGCTTTCTTT. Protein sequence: CASNQGTGGAGNTEAFF.

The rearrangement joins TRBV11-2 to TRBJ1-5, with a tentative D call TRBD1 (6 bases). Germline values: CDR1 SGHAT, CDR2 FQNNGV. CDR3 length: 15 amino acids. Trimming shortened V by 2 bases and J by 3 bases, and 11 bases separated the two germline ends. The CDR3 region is CASSLTDSPNQPQHF. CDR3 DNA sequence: TGTGCCAGCAGCTTAACGGACAGTCCCAATCAGCCCCAGCATTTT. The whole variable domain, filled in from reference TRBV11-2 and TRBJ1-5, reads EAGVAQSPRYKIIEKRQSVAFWCNPISGHATLYWYQQILGQGPKLLIQFQNNGVVDDSQLPKDRFSAERLKGVDSTLKIQPAKLEDSAVYLCASSLTDSPNQPQHFGDGTRLSIL.

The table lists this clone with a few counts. The CDR3 loop is CASRRGLAVAYEQYF. In DNA form, the CDR3 reads TGTGCCAGCAGGCGGGGACTAGCGGTCGCTTACGAGCAGTACTTC. The chain carries TRBV6-1 and TRBJ2-7, with TRBD2 matching over 11 bases. Germline V gene sequence: CDR1 MNHNS, CDR2 SASEGT. V gave up 6 bases and J gave up 4 bases; unmatched junction bases: 8. The CDR3 is made up of 15 amino acids.

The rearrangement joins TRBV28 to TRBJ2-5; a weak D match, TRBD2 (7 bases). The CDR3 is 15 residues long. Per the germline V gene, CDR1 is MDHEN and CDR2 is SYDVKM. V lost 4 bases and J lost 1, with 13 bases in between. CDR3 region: CASSSQAGAQETQYF. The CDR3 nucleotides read TGTGCCAGCAGTTCCCAGGCGGGGGCCCAAGAGACCCAGTACTTC.

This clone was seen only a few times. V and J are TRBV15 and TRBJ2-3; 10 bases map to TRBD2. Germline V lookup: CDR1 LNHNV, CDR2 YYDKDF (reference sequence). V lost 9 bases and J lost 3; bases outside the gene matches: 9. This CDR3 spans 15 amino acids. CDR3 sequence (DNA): TGTGCCACTCGGGCGTTAGCGGGAGGAACAGATACGCAGTATTTT. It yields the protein CATRALAGGTDTQYF.

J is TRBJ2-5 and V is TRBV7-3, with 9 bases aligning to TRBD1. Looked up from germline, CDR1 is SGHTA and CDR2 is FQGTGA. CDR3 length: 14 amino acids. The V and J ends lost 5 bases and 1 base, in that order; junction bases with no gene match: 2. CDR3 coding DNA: TGTGCCAGCAGCACGACAGGGGGCCAAGAGACCCAGTACTTC. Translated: CASSTTGGQETQYF.

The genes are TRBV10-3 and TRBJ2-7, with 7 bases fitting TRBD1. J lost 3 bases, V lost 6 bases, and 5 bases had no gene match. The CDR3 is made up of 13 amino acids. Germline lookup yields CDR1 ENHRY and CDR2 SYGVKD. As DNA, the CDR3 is TGTGCCATCAGCTCCGGGACAGACTACGAGCAGTACTTC. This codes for CAISSGTDYEQYF.

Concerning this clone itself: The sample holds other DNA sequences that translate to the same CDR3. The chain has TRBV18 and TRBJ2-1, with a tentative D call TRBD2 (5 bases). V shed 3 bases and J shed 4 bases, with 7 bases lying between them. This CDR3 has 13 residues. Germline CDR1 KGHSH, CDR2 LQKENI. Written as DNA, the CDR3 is TGTGCCAGCTCACCCGGACTTTACAATGAGCAGTTCTTC. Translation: CASSPGLYNEQFF.

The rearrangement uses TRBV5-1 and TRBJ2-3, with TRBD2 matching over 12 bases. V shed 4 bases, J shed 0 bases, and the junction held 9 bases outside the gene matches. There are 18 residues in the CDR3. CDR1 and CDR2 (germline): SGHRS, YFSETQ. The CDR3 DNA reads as TGCGCCAGCAGCAACTCTCTAGGACTAGCGGGGAGCACAGATACGCAGTATTTT. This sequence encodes CASSNSLGLAGSTDTQYF.

This chain's CDR3 is CASSEGVELFF. In DNA form, the CDR3 reads TGTGCCAGCAGTGAAGGGGTGGAGCTGTTTTTT. The chain combines TRBV2 with TRBJ1-4, with no clear D. The closer fit of TRBJ2-2 to the DNA end suggests the J call may be wrong. The CDR3 contains 11 residues. CDR1 is SNHLY, CDR2 FYNNEI, per germline.

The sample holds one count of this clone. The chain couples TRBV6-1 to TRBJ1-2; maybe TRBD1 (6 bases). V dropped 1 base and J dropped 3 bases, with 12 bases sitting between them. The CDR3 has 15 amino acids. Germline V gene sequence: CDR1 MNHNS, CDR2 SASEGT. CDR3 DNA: TGTGCCAGCAGTGAAGTGGGGGCAGGGGACTATGGCTACACCTTC. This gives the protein CASSEVGAGDYGYTF.

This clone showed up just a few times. The CDR3 region is CASSLETGFDNEQFF. The CDR3 DNA reads as TGCGCCAGCAGCTTGGAGACAGGGTTCGACAATGAGCAGTTCTTC. The V and J genes are TRBV5-1 and TRBJ2-1; 7 bases match TRBD1. Unmatched junction bases numbered 5, after V lost 0 bases and J lost 5 bases. Germline loops: CDR1 SGHRS, CDR2 YFSETQ. The CDR3 covers 15 residues.

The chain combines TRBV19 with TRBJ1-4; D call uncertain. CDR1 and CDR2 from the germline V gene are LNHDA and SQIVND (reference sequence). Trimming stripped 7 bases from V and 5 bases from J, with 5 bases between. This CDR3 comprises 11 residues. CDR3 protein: CASNLNEKLFF. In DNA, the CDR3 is TGTGCCAGTAATCTCAATGAAAAACTGTTTTTT.

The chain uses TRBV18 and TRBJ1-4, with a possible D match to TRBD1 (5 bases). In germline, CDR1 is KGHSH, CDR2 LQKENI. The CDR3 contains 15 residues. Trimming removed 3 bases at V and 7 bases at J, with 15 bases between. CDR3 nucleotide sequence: TGTGCCAGCTCACCGGCGGGGCTAAGTGGTGAAAAACTGTTTTTT. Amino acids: CASSPAGLSGEKLFF.

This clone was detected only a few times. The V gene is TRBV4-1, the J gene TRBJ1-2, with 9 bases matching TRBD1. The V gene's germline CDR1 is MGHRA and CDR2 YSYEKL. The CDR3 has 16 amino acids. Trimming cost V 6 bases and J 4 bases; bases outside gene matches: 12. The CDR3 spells CASSTAGTGNSYGYTF. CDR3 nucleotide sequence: TGCGCCAGCAGTACCGCCGGGACAGGGAACTCCTATGGCTACACCTTC.

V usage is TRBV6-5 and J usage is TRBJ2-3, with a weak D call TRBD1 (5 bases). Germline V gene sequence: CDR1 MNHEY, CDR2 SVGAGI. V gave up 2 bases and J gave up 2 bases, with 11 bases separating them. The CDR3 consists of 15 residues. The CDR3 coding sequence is TGTGCCAGCAGTTACAAAGGGGCCCTCACAGATACGCAGTATTTT. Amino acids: CASSYKGALTDTQYF.

The CDR3 region is CASSPVGGAPNEQFF. In nucleotides, the CDR3 is TGTGCCAGCAGCCCGGTCGGGGGGGCTCCCAATGAGCAGTTCTTC. The chain joins TRBV11-3 to TRBJ2-1; 8 bases match TRBD2. After removal of 5 bases from V and 6 bases from J, the junction contained 9 bases not matched to a gene. The CDR3 totals 15 residues. CDR1 is SGHNT and CDR2 is YENEEA in the germline V gene.

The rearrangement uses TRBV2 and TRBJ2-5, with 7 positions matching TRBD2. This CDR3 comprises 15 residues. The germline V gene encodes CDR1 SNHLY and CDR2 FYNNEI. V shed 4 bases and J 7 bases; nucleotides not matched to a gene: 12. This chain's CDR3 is CASSAVTSLSGTQYF. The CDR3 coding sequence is TGTGCCAGCAGTGCCGTGACTAGCCTTTCCGGGACCCAGTACTTC.

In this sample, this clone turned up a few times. CDR3: CASSSLPAQGIGGYTF. DNA of the CDR3: TGTGCCAGCAGTTCCCTACCCGCACAGGGGATAGGTGGCTACACCTTC. The chain joins TRBV28 to TRBJ1-2; 7 bases fit TRBD1. Germline V gene data show CDR1 as MDHEN and CDR2 as SYDVKM. The CDR3 has 16 amino acids. V was pared by 4 bases and J by 7 bases, with 15 bases of the junction left unmatched.

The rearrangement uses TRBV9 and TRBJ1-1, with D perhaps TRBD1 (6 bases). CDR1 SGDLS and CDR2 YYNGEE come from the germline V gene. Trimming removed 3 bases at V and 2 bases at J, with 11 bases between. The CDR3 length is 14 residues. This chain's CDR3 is CASSEGHRNTEAFF. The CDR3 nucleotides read TGTGCCAGCAGCGAGGGACATAGAAACACTGAAGCTTTCTTT.

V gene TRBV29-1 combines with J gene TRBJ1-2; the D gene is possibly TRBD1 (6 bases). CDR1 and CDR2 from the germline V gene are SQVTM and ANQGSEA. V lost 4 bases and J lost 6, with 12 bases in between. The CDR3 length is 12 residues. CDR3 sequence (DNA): TGCAGCGTTGCGGACAGAAGGGATGGCTACACCTTC. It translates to CSVADRRDGYTF.

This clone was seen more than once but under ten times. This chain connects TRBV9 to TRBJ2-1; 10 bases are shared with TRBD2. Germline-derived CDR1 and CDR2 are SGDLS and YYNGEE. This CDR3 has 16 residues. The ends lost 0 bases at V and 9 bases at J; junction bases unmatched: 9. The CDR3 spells CASSVESSGRLVEQFF. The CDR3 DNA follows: TGTGCCAGCAGCGTAGAGTCTAGCGGGAGATTAGTTGAGCAGTTCTTC. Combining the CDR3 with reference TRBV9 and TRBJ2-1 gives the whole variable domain DSGVTQTPKHLITATGQRVTLRCSPRSGDLSVYWYQQSLDQGLQFLIQYYNGEERAKGNILERFSAQQFPDLHSELNLSSLELGDSALYFCASSVESSGRLVEQFFGPGTRLTVL.

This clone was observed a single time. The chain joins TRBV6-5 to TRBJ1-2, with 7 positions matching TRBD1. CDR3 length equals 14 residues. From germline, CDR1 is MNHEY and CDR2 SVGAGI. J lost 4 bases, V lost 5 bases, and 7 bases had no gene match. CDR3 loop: CASSPRQGLYGYTF. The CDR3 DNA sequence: TGTGCCAGCAGTCCGAGACAGGGTCTCTATGGCTACACCTTC.

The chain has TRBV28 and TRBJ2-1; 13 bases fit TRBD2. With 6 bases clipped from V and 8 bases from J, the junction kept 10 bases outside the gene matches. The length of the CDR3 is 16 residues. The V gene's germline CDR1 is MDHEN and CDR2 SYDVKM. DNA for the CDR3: TGTGCCAGCAGCGAAACCACTAGCGGGAGGGCCTATGAGCAGTTCTTC. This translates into CASSETTSGRAYEQFF.